The 6 T cell receptor beta chains below were found in one sample sequenced in a study of blood T cell repertoires in COVID-19 (dated by TCRdb to about 2020). The library relied on the immunoSEQ multiplex PCR assay. This is the immuneACCESS table as TCRdb keeps it, with only in-frame sequences that have V and J called. A part of the clones is gone; compared with another copy, unresolved V genes explain less than half, and the rest is unexplained. Present in this sample are 140,000 or so clones, more than 60% of which were seen just once. The ten biggest clones cover about 1.8% of the sample. Sequencing input: peripheral blood. These receptor sequences come from a woman aged 60-75 years with acute or convalescent COVID-19.

This chain connects TRBV6-4 to TRBJ2-2, with D possibly matching TRBD1 (5 bases). V was trimmed by 8 bases and J by 0 bases, leaving 10 bases between them. The CDR3 is 14 residues long. Germline V CDR1 and CDR2: MRHNA, SNTAGT. The CDR3 sequence is CASRVRANTGELFF. The DNA of the CDR3 is TGTGCCAGCCGCGTCAGGGCGAACACCGGGGAGCTGTTTTTT.

The sample holds one count of this clone. The genes are TRBV18 and TRBJ1-3; the match to TRBD1 covers 11 bases. V shed 0 bases and J 4 bases; nucleotides not matched to a gene: 14. The CDR3 totals 20 residues. The germline gives CDR1 KGHSH, CDR2 LQKENI. The CDR3: CASSPPPGQGESYGGNTIYF. The CDR3 region has the DNA TGTGCCAGCTCACCACCTCCGGGACAGGGGGAGTCCTATGGAGGAAACACCATATATTTT.

This clone was observed a handful of times. V gene TRBV2 combines with J gene TRBJ1-5; TRBD1 might be the D (5 bases). The CDR3 has 16 amino acids. Germline V gene sequence: CDR1 SNHLY, CDR2 FYNNEI. Trimming shortened V by 5 bases and J by 7 bases, and 21 bases separated the two germline ends. The CDR3 is CASSTPDGGRAQPQHF. CDR3 sequence (DNA): TGTGCCAGCAGTACTCCGGACGGGGGTCGAGCGCAGCCCCAGCATTTT.

The CDR3 sequence: CASSSTKAGVDTQYF. CDR3 nucleotide sequence: TGTGCCAGCAGCTCTACGAAAGCGGGAGTAGATACGCAGTATTTT. This chain links TRBV7-9 with TRBJ2-3; 8 bases align to TRBD2. The ends lost 4 bases at V and 5 bases at J; junction bases unmatched: 8. This CDR3 comprises 15 residues. Germline V CDR1 and CDR2: SEHNR, FQNEAQ (reference sequence).

This chain connects TRBV3-1 (or the pseudogene TRBV3-2) to TRBJ2-2; 8 nucleotides align to TRBD2. Germline V gene sequence: CDR1 LGHDT, CDR2 YNNKEL (reference sequence). Trimming at V came to 1 base and at J to 5 bases, leaving 3 bases not matched to a gene. CDR3 length: 15 amino acids. This CDR3 reads CASSQGLARTGELFF. For the CDR3, the DNA is TGTGCCAGCAGCCAAGGACTAGCGAGGACCGGGGAGCTGTTTTTT.

The chain's CDR3 is CASSYFTGGGFYNEQFF. The CDR3 nucleotides are TGCGCCAGCAGCTATTTTACAGGAGGAGGGTTTTACAATGAGCAGTTCTTC. The chain links TRBV5-1 to TRBJ2-1, with D possibly TRBD2 on 6 matching bases. The CDR3 totals 17 residues. CDR1 is SGHRS, CDR2 YFSETQ, per germline. Trimming took off 3 bases at V and 4 bases at J, with 20 bases between the two ends.